The 24 T cell receptor beta chains in this list originate from one sample, sequenced in a study of blood T cell repertoires in COVID-19. The repertoire was sequenced with immunoSEQ multiplex PCR; TCRdb's copy has only in-frame clones and lacks some. The profile shows over 200,000 clones, approximately 89% of them singletons. Material: peripheral blood. The source of these receptors is a woman aged 40 to 50 with acute or convalescent COVID-19.

This chain joins TRBV20-1 and TRBJ2-5, with D possibly TRBD2 on 6 matching bases. CDR1 is DFQATT and CDR2 is SNEGSKA in the germline V gene (reference sequence). CDR3 length: 11 residues. Trimming pared 3 bases from V and 6 bases from J, leaving 8 bases between. CDR3 bases: TGCAGTGCTAGTAGCGGCCAGACCCAGTACTTC. It codes for CSASSGQTQYF.

The chain is built from TRBV5-6 and TRBJ1-5; D gene uncertain. Germline V gene lookup returns CDR1 SGHDT and CDR2 YYEEEE. The CDR3 is 14 amino acids. V shed 1 base and J shed 5 bases, with 10 bases lying between them. The CDR3, as DNA: TGTGCCAGCAGCTTGTCGGGTGTTCATCAGCCCCAGCATTTT. Protein product: CASSLSGVHQPQHF.

The chain uses TRBV29-1 and TRBJ1-1; D is possibly TRBD1 (5 bases). V gave up 6 bases and J gave up 5 bases, with 13 bases separating them. Germline values: CDR1 SQVTM, CDR2 ANQGSEA. The CDR3 length is 12 residues. CDR3 sequence (DNA): TGCAGCGTGTCCGGGGGAGGGACTGAAGCTTTCTTT. Protein product: CSVSGGGTEAFF.

J is TRBJ2-7 and V is TRBV3-1 (or the pseudogene TRBV3-2); D not resolved. The germline V gene encodes CDR1 LGHDT and CDR2 YNNKEL (reference sequence). V dropped 4 bases and J dropped 0 bases, with 7 bases sitting between them. This CDR3 is built from 13 residues. CDR3 bases: TGTGCCAGCAGCCCCACCGGCTCCTACGAGCAGTACGTC. As protein: CASSPTGSYEQYV.

The genes are TRBV4-1 and TRBJ2-1, with 9 bases matching TRBD2. CDR3 size: 14 residues. V shed 5 bases, J shed 4 bases, and the junction held 3 bases outside the gene matches. CDR1 and CDR2 (germline): MGHRA, YSYEKL. The DNA for the CDR3 is TGCGCCAGCAGCGCGGGGGGGCATTACAATGAGCAGTTCTTC. The encoded protein is CASSAGGHYNEQFF.

DNA of the CDR3: TGTGCCAGCAGTTACCCCCGGGACAGGGAGGAAGAGACCCAGTACTTC. This encodes CASSYPRDREEETQYF. This rearrangement joins TRBV6-6 to TRBJ2-5, with TRBD1 identical over 9 bases. This CDR3 region has 16 residues. Trimming at V came to 2 bases and at J to 3 bases, leaving 7 bases not matched to a gene. Germline CDR1 reads MNHNY; CDR2 reads SVGAGI (reference sequence).

The chain uses TRBV30 and TRBJ2-3; the D gene is possibly TRBD2 (6 bases). The CDR3 spans 15 residues. V lost 5 bases and J lost 2, with 17 bases in between. Germline CDR1 GTSNPN, CDR2 SVGIG (reference sequence). The CDR3 sequence: CAWSGTFDSTDTQYF. The CDR3, as DNA: TGTGCCTGGTCCGGGACTTTTGACTCCACAGATACGCAGTATTTT.

The gene calls are TRBV19 and TRBJ1-6, with TRBD1 identical over 9 bases. The CDR3 is 16 amino acids. In germline, CDR1 is LNHDA, CDR2 SQIVND (reference sequence). Unmatched junction bases numbered 15, after V lost 5 bases and J lost 13 bases. CDR3 protein: CASSAQTGQGNLPLHF. Here the CDR3 DNA reads TGTGCCAGTAGTGCTCAAACGGGACAGGGAAATTTGCCCCTCCACTTT.

This chain connects TRBV7-9 to TRBJ2-1, with D hard to call. Germline-derived CDR1 and CDR2 are SEHNR and FQNEAQ (reference sequence). Trimming took 5 bases from V and 7 from J, leaving 6 bases between them. The CDR3 is 11 amino acids. CDR3 sequence reads: CASSLRNEQFF. The CDR3 DNA follows: TGTGCCAGCAGCCTACGGAATGAGCAGTTCTTC.

The V gene is TRBV7-3, the J gene TRBJ2-2; 13 bases line up with TRBD2. The V gene end was trimmed by 5 bases and the J gene end by 0 bases; junction bases not matched to a gene: 6. CDR3 size: 18 residues. Germline values: CDR1 SGHTA, CDR2 FQGTGA. Here the CDR3 DNA reads TGTGCCAGCAGCCACCGACTAGCGGGGGGATCGAACACCGGGGAGCTGTTTTTT. Protein sequence: CASSHRLAGGSNTGELFF.

A word on this clone: The same CDR3 can be traced to other DNA sequences in this sample. This chain joins TRBV9 and TRBJ1-1; D might be TRBD1 (5 bases). The V gene lost 2 bases and the J gene lost 8 bases, with 10 bases spanning the gap. CDR1 is SGDLS and CDR2 is YYNGEE in the germline V gene. The CDR3 is 12 amino acids. CDR3 DNA sequence: TGTGCCAGCAGCGTTGGGGGGACCGAAGCTTTCTTT. The encoded protein is CASSVGGTEAFF.

The V and J genes are TRBV19 and TRBJ1-5; the D is unclear. V gave up 7 bases and J gave up 5 bases, with 12 bases separating them. This CDR3 spans 13 amino acids. Germline V CDR1 and CDR2: LNHDA, SQIVND (reference sequence). In DNA, the CDR3 is TGTGCCAGTATGAACACGGGGTATCAGCCCCAGCATTTT. Its protein is CASMNTGYQPQHF.

The J gene is TRBJ2-3, the V gene TRBV12-5; TRBD2 matches 8 bases. With 6 bases clipped from V and 2 bases from J, the junction kept 4 bases outside the gene matches. The CDR3 loop spans 14 amino acids. The germline V gene has CDR1 LGHNT and CDR2 FRNRAP. The CDR3 is CASGPGGLTDTQYF. DNA for the CDR3: TGTGCTAGTGGGCCGGGGGGGCTCACAGATACGCAGTATTTT. Full variable domain (rest looked up from reference TRBV12-5 and TRBJ2-3): DARVTQTPRHKVTEMGQEVTMRCQPILGHNTVFWYRQTMMQGLELLAYFRNRAPLDDSGMPKDRFSAEMPDATLATLKIQPSEPRDSAVYFCASGPGGLTDTQYFGPGTRLTVL.

CDR3 region: CASSHTGARNTEAFF. In nucleotides, the CDR3 is TGTGCCAGCAGCCACACAGGGGCCAGGAACACTGAAGCTTTCTTT. V and J are TRBV3-1 (or the pseudogene TRBV3-2) and TRBJ1-1; 7 bases line up with TRBD1. V lost 3 bases, J lost 1 base, and 5 bases stayed unmatched. This CDR3 is built from 15 residues. CDR1 is LGHDT and CDR2 is YNNKEL in the germline V gene (reference sequence).

The J gene is TRBJ1-3, the V gene TRBV24-1; D is ambiguous. This CDR3 spans 15 amino acids. V lost 3 bases to trimming and J lost 2 bases, with 10 bases between them. CDR1 and CDR2 (germline): KGHDR, SFDVKD. The CDR3 bases are TGTGCCACCAGTGATGGAGTTGAAGCTGGAAACACCATATATTTT. This gives the protein CATSDGVEAGNTIYF.

The V gene is TRBV29-1, the J gene TRBJ1-2, with a possible D match to TRBD1 (5 bases). Germline V gene sequence: CDR1 SQVTM, CDR2 ANQGSEA. V was cut by 7 bases and J by 0 bases, with 12 bases left in between. The CDR3 sequence is 13 residues long. The CDR3 is CSASGESNYGYTF. The CDR3 nucleotides read TGCAGCGCCTCGGGGGAGTCTAACTATGGCTACACCTTC.

This chain links TRBV7-8 with TRBJ1-1; 9 bases align to TRBD1. In germline, CDR1 is SGHVS, CDR2 FQNEAQ. CDR3 length: 16 amino acids. The junction had 9 bases not matched to a gene; V was cut back by 2 bases and J by 5 bases. The CDR3: CASSLLGQGQGTEAFF. In DNA form, the CDR3 reads TGTGCCAGCAGCTTACTGGGGCAGGGACAGGGAACTGAAGCTTTCTTT.

This clone was detected only once. V is TRBV7-6 and J is TRBJ2-5; the D is unclear. The CDR3 consists of 14 residues. Trimming shortened V by 2 bases and J by 4 bases, and 11 bases separated the two germline ends. CDR1 and CDR2 from the germline V gene are SGHVS and FNYEAQ. The CDR3 DNA reads as TGTGCCAGCAGCTTAAATCCGGGTGGAGAGACCCAGTACTTC. It translates to CASSLNPGGETQYF.

This chain joins TRBV7-9 and TRBJ2-7; 9 positions match TRBD1. From germline, CDR1 is SEHNR and CDR2 FQNEAQ (reference sequence). V lost 1 base and J lost 6; bases outside the gene matches: 4. This CDR3 contains 14 residues. The CDR3, as DNA: TGTGCCAGCAGCTTAGGGACAGGGGTTAGCGAGCAGTACGTC. Its protein is CASSLGTGVSEQYV.

This sequence joins TRBV19 and TRBJ2-4; perhaps TRBD1 as D (6 bases). Between the trimmed V and J ends, which lost 5 bases and 8 bases, there was a span of 22 bases. The CDR3 runs 16 residues. CDR1 is LNHDA and CDR2 is SQIVND in the germline V gene (reference sequence). The DNA of the CDR3 is TGTGCCAGTAGTCCCCGCCGCCAACAGGGTGGGGACATTCAGTACTTC. Its protein is CASSPRRQQGGDIQYF.

The rearrangement joins TRBV3-1 (or the pseudogene TRBV3-2) to TRBJ2-1; TRBD2 aligns across 10 bases. Germline CDR1 LGHDT, CDR2 YNNKEL (reference sequence). The length of the CDR3 is 15 residues. V shed 2 bases, J shed 4 bases, and the junction held 2 bases outside the gene matches. CDR3 in DNA: TGTGCCAGCAGCCAACTAGCGGGGGATTACAATGAGCAGTTCTTC. Its protein is CASSQLAGDYNEQFF.

This clone was seen just once. This chain uses TRBV5-8 with TRBJ1-2, with D perhaps matching TRBD1 (6 bases). V lost 5 bases and J lost 3, with 14 bases in between. The CDR3 contains 14 residues. The V gene's germline CDR1 is SGHTS and CDR2 YDEGEE. The CDR3 nucleotides read TGTGCCAGCAGAACATTACAGGGTGACTATGGCTACACCTTC. Its protein is CASRTLQGDYGYTF.

CDR3 protein: CASSSGQGARETQYF. The DNA for the CDR3 is TGTGCCAGCAGCTCAGGTCAGGGGGCGCGGGAGACCCAGTACTTC. This chain links TRBV7-2 with TRBJ2-5, with 8 positions matching TRBD1. The ends lost 4 bases at V and 5 bases at J; junction bases unmatched: 9. The CDR3 has 15 amino acids. CDR1 is SGHTA and CDR2 is FQGNSA in the germline V gene.

The chain employs TRBV28 and TRBJ1-2; 10 bases are a match to TRBD1. Trimming took 9 bases from V and 6 from J; bases not matched to a gene: 13. The CDR3 sequence is 15 residues long. Germline assignment: CDR1 MDHEN and CDR2 SYDVKM. The CDR3 here is CASSDPGTGDDGYTF. DNA of the CDR3: TGTGCCAGTTCTGACCCCGGGACAGGGGATGATGGCTACACCTTC.